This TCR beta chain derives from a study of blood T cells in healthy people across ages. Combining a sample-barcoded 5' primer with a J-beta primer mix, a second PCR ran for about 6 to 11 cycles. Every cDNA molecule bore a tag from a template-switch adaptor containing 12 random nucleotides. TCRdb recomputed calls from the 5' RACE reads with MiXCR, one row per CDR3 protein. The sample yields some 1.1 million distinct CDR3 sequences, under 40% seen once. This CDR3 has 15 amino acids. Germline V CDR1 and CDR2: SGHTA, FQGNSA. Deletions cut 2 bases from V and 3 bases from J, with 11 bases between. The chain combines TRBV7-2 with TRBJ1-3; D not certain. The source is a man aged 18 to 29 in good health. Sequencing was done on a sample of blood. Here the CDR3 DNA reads TGTGCCAGCAGCTTAATTGACGGGGTTGGAAACACCATATATTTT. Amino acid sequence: CASSLIDGVGNTIYF.